These 25 T cell receptor beta chains share one sample of origin, sequenced in a study of vaccination and CD4 T cells after COVID-19. The treatment is: approximately 11-day PBMC culture with coronavirus spike peptide pools or control peptides (ViraFEST assay). One should note that the unexposed donor's CD4+ T cells were collected before the COVID-19 pandemic (2011-2018). These TCRs are of unknown antigen specificity. The study sequenced cultured CD4+ T cell DNA using the Oncomine TCR Beta short-read assay. Genomic DNA extraction was carried out from cultured CD4+ T cells. MiXCR, applied by TCRdb to the PCR reads, yields one record per CDR3 protein. The sample yields about 9,300 distinct CDR3 sequences, less than 40% seen once. Sequenced: CD4+ T cells from blood, cultured in vitro. These receptors all stem from a human donor in good health.

V is TRBV7-9 and J is TRBJ2-3; D may be TRBD1 (6 bases). CDR3 size: 16 residues. Trimming left V 5 bases short and J 2 bases short, with 17 bases between. Germline V CDR1 and CDR2: SEHNR, FQNEAQ (reference sequence). The DNA for the CDR3 is TGTGCCAGCAGCCGTCGTAGACAGGAAAACACAGATACGCAGTATTTT. Translating it yields CASSRRRQENTDTQYF. The variable domain in full, completed from reference TRBV7-9 and TRBJ2-3, reads DTGVSQNPRHKITKRGQNVTFRCDPISEHNRLYWYRQTLGQGPEFLTYFQNEAQLEKSRLLSDRFSAERPKGSFSTLEIQRTEQGDSAMYLCASSRRRQENTDTQYFGPGTRLTVL.

The chain recombines TRBV7-2 with TRBJ2-1, with TRBD2 matching over 11 bases. V gave up 5 bases and J gave up 7 bases; unmatched junction bases: 10. CDR1 SGHTA and CDR2 FQGNSA come from the germline V gene. The CDR3 spans 16 residues. This chain's CDR3 is CASSGGGLAGQNEQFF. Written as DNA, the CDR3 is TGTGCCAGCAGCGGTGGCGGACTAGCGGGCCAGAATGAGCAGTTCTTC. The full variable domain, with the rest looked up from reference TRBV7-2 and TRBJ2-1, is GAGVSQSPSNKVTEKGKDVELRCDPISGHTALYWYRQSLGQGLEFLIYFQGNSAPDKSGLPSDRFSAERTGGSVSTLTIQRTQQEDSAVYLCASSGGGLAGQNEQFFGPGTRLTVL.

The rearrangement joins TRBV4-3 to TRBJ2-1, with a weak D call TRBD2 (5 bases). Deletions cut 5 bases from V and 0 bases from J, with 11 bases between. CDR3 length: 15 residues. CDR1 LGHNA and CDR2 YSLEER come from the germline V gene. CDR3 protein: CASSYLGSSYNEQFF. As DNA, the CDR3 is TGCGCCAGCAGCTACCTAGGGAGCTCCTACAATGAGCAGTTCTTC.

Points on this clonotype: Its ends do not fully match the called genes, so a read error is possible. The chain joins TRBV28 to TRBJ1-1, with TRBD1 identical over 10 bases. The germline V gene encodes CDR1 MDHEN and CDR2 SYDVKM. The CDR3 has 12 amino acids. The CDR3 spells CASSSDRQGAVF. CDR3 coding DNA: TGTGCCAGCAGTTCGGACCGACAGGGGGCCGTCTTT.

The chain employs TRBV12-3 or TRBV12-4 and TRBJ1-2, with 7 bases matching TRBD1. This CDR3 has 15 residues. Unmatched junction bases numbered 6, after V lost 5 bases and J lost 0 bases. Here the CDR3 reads CASSLRQGTNYGYTF. CDR3 bases: TGTGCCAGCAGTCTGCGACAGGGTACTAACTATGGCTACACCTTC.

This clonotype has a handful of counts. The chain is built from TRBV20-1 and TRBJ1-1; D remains unclear. V was clipped by 3 bases and J by 4 bases, with 18 bases between them. Germline CDR1 is DFQATT and CDR2 is SNEGSKA (reference sequence). The CDR3 consists of 15 residues. Here the CDR3 reads CSARLEMGLSTEAFF. The CDR3 DNA reads as TGCAGTGCTAGGTTAGAAATGGGTCTCTCCACTGAAGCTTTCTTT.

The chain joins TRBV20-1 to TRBJ2-6; D is possibly TRBD1 or TRBD2 (5 bases each). CDR1 and CDR2 from the germline V gene are DFQATT and SNEGSKA (reference sequence). V was clipped by 8 bases and J by 1 base, with 12 bases between them. The CDR3 extends over 14 amino acids. CDR3 in DNA: TGCAGTCCCGCCGGGGCATCTGGGGCCAACGTCCTGACTTTC. Its protein product is CSPAGASGANVLTF.

A few counts support this clonotype. The chain has TRBV7-9 and TRBJ2-5; TRBD2 is a possible D gene (7 bases). The CDR3 extends over 15 amino acids. Trimming removed 5 bases at V and 6 bases at J, with 19 bases between. Germline CDR1 is SEHNR and CDR2 is FQNEAQ (reference sequence). CDR3 in DNA: TGTGCCAGCAGCCACGCCGGGGGGCGCTTCCAGACCCAGTACTTC. This translates into CASSHAGGRFQTQYF.

The chain uses TRBV6-1 and TRBJ2-1, with TRBD2 matching over 13 bases. The V segment lost 5 bases and the J segment 1 base; nucleotides outside the gene matches: 5. CDR1 MNHNS and CDR2 SASEGT come from the germline V gene. The CDR3 loop spans 17 amino acids. CDR3 in DNA: TGTGCCAGCAGTCCGGGACTAGCGGGGAGGTCCTACAATGAGCAGTTCTTC. Translated: CASSPGLAGRSYNEQFF.

This clonotype was detected only a few times. The V gene is TRBV28, the J gene TRBJ2-7; tentatively, D is TRBD1 or TRBD2 (5 bases each). V was cut by 6 bases and J by 0 bases, with 21 bases left in between. CDR3 length: 17 amino acids. Germline-derived CDR1 and CDR2 are MDHEN and SYDVKM. CDR3 DNA: TGTGCCAGCAGAGAAAGCCGGGACCCTGAGAGCTCCTACGAGCAGTACTTC. Translating it yields CASRESRDPESSYEQYF.

The sample holds a few counts of this clonotype. The rearrangement joins TRBV15 to TRBJ2-3; tentative D call: TRBD2 (6 bases). The germline CDR1 and CDR2 sequences are LNHNV and YYDKDF (reference sequence). The V end lost 6 bases, the J end lost 3 bases, and 19 bases lay between the germline ends. CDR3 length: 16 amino acids. The CDR3: CATRWPGRDVTDTQYF. The CDR3 DNA is TGTGCCACCAGGTGGCCCGGGCGGGACGTTACAGATACGCAGTATTTT. The entire variable domain, with the rest obtained from reference TRBV15 and TRBJ2-3, is as follows: DAMVIQNPRYQVTQFGKPVTLSCSQTLNHNVMYWYQQKSSQAPKLLFHYYDKDFNNEADTPDNFQSRRPNTSFCFLDIRSPGLGDTAMYLCATRWPGRDVTDTQYFGPGTRLTVL.

V is TRBV7-2 and J is TRBJ1-2; 8 bases agree with TRBD1. Germline-derived CDR1 and CDR2 are SGHTA and FQGNSA. The CDR3 contains 14 residues. V lost 5 bases and J lost 6; bases outside the gene matches: 8. CDR3 DNA sequence: TGTGCCAGCAGCCCCCGGACAGGGAGTAATGGCTACACCTTC. Translated, it gives CASSPRTGSNGYTF.

The rearrangement links TRBV5-1 to TRBJ1-2, with 7 bases aligning to TRBD1. Germline CDR1 and CDR2: SGHRS and YFSETQ. There are 14 residues in the CDR3. Losses at the gene ends were 4 bases for V and 3 bases for J; bases not matched to a gene: 6. In DNA, the CDR3 is TGCGCCAGCAGCCCCGGACAGGTCGACTATGGCTACACCTTC. It is translated as CASSPGQVDYGYTF.

The rearrangement links TRBV11-2 to TRBJ2-1, with unresolved D. Germline values: CDR1 SGHAT, CDR2 FQNNGV. V lost 2 bases and J 4 bases, leaving 9 bases between the germline ends. This CDR3 region has 14 residues. In nucleotides, the CDR3 is TGTGCCAGCAGCTTAAGATTGGTTTACAATGAGCAGTTCTTC. Its protein product is CASSLRLVYNEQFF.

Here the CDR3 reads CAAKRQFTGELFF. CDR3 DNA sequence: TGTGCCGCAAAGCGGCAATTCACCGGGGAGCTGTTTTTT. The chain joins TRBV6-1 to TRBJ2-2; TRBD2 is a possible D gene (5 bases). V was shortened by 11 bases and J by 4 bases, with 14 bases between the two germline ends. This CDR3 is 13 amino acids long. Per the germline V gene, CDR1 is MNHNS and CDR2 is SASEGT.

The sample holds a few counts of this clonotype. V and J are TRBV7-9 and TRBJ1-2, with D unresolved. The CDR3 sequence is 15 residues long. Germline CDR1 SEHNR, CDR2 FQNEAQ (reference sequence). Trimming shortened V by 1 base and J by 3 bases, and 12 bases separated the two germline ends. The CDR3 nucleotides read TGTGCCAGCAGCTTAGGGCCAGGCCCCCACTATGGCTACACCTTC. This sequence encodes CASSLGPGPHYGYTF.

This chain uses TRBV18 with TRBJ1-2, with D possibly being TRBD1 (6 bases). Germline values: CDR1 KGHSH, CDR2 LQKENI. V dropped 3 bases and J dropped 7 bases, with 21 bases sitting between them. This CDR3 spans 16 amino acids. The CDR3 loop is CASSPGSGGANGGYTF. DNA for the CDR3: TGTGCCAGCTCACCCGGGTCGGGGGGCGCGAACGGTGGCTACACCTTC.

This clonotype is medium-sized by share. The V call is TRBV10-3, the J call TRBJ1-2, with 10 bases fitting TRBD1. The CDR3 runs to 13 residues. With V trimmed by 10 bases and J by 3 bases, 5 bases remained unmatched. Germline lookup yields CDR1 ENHRY and CDR2 SYGVKD. The CDR3 DNA reads as TGTGCCACTACGACAGGGGGCGACTATGGCTACACCTTC. Protein: CATTTGGDYGYTF.

This chain uses TRBV20-1 with TRBJ2-1, with D maybe TRBD1 (6 bases). Trimming removed 3 bases at V and 5 bases at J, with 20 bases between. The CDR3 extends over 16 amino acids. Germline CDR1 DFQATT, CDR2 SNEGSKA (reference sequence). The CDR3 spells CSASSFQRDTHNEQFF. In DNA form, the CDR3 reads TGCAGTGCTAGTAGTTTTCAACGGGACACCCACAATGAGCAGTTCTTC.

This clonotype was found a few times. The chain joins TRBV6-2 or TRBV6-3 to TRBJ2-7; tentatively, D is TRBD2 (6 bases). The CDR3 length is 14 residues. Germline loops: CDR1 MNHEY, CDR2 SVGEGT. V dropped 2 bases and J dropped 5 bases, with 13 bases sitting between them. The CDR3 nucleotides read TGTGCCAGCAGTTACGGATCCTGGGGGGACGAGCAGTACTTC. This translates into CASSYGSWGDEQYF.

The chain uses TRBV19 and TRBJ1-5; no definite D call. In germline, CDR1 is LNHDA, CDR2 SQIVND (reference sequence). The CDR3 covers 14 residues. The V end lost 9 bases, the J end lost 7 bases, and 19 bases lay between the germline ends. DNA of the CDR3: TGTGCCAGAAGGTCTGACCGGGCGGGGCAGCCCCAGCATTTT. As protein: CARRSDRAGQPQHF.

This clonotype was picked up a small number of times. J is TRBJ1-1 and V is TRBV5-4; the match to TRBD1 covers 12 bases. The germline V gene encodes CDR1 SGHNT and CDR2 YYREEE (reference sequence). The CDR3 has 14 residues. V shed 0 bases, J shed 10 bases, and the junction held 4 bases outside the gene matches. Here the CDR3 reads CASSLAWDRGLAFF. CDR3 DNA sequence: TGTGCCAGCAGCTTGGCATGGGACAGGGGGCTAGCTTTCTTT.

The V gene is TRBV29-1, the J gene TRBJ1-1, with D unclear. V was pared by 3 bases and J by 3 bases, with 8 bases between. The length of the CDR3 is 12 residues. Germline V CDR1 and CDR2: SQVTM, ANQGSEA. CDR3 in amino acids: CSVDDGHTEAFF. In DNA form, the CDR3 reads TGCAGCGTTGATGATGGTCACACTGAAGCTTTCTTT.

In this sample, this clonotype turned up a few times. This chain uses TRBV7-2 with TRBJ1-3; tentatively, D is TRBD1 (5 bases). The V end lost 3 bases, the J end lost 9 bases, and 9 bases lay between the germline ends. Germline V gene data show CDR1 as SGHTA and CDR2 as FQGNSA. This CDR3 spans 12 amino acids. CDR3 residues: CASSFQGSTIYF. In nucleotides, the CDR3 is TGTGCCAGCAGCTTTCAGGGTAGCACCATATATTTT. Variable domain in full (rest from reference TRBV7-2 and TRBJ1-3): GAGVSQSPSNKVTEKGKDVELRCDPISGHTALYWYRQSLGQGLEFLIYFQGNSAPDKSGLPSDRFSAERTGGSVSTLTIQRTQQEDSAVYLCASSFQGSTIYFGEGSWLTVV.

V is TRBV6-1 and J is TRBJ1-2; 11 nucleotides agree with TRBD1. Trimming took 7 bases from V and 4 from J; bases not matched to a gene: 8. Germline CDR1 reads MNHNS; CDR2 reads SASEGT. The CDR3 contains 15 residues. The CDR3 here is CASTLTGTGGYGYTF. CDR3 DNA sequence: TGTGCCAGCACCCTCACAGGGACAGGGGGCTATGGCTACACCTTC.